Each of the 9 T cell receptor beta chains below was sequenced from the same sample in a study of cytotoxic CD8 clonotypes in ibrutinib-treated CLL. Here immunoSEQ multiplex PCR was the method, and the copy in TCRdb shows in-frame clones only, minus some. The sample consists of more than 150,000 clones, around 72% of them appearing once. Material: PBMCs, obtained after 24 months of ibrutinib treatment. Receptors originate from a human donor with chronic lymphocytic leukemia.

The chain has TRBV7-6 and TRBJ1-1, with D hard to call. The CDR3 loop spans 15 amino acids. V was pared by 1 base and J by 2 bases, with 11 bases between. Germline CDR1 is SGHVS and CDR2 is FNYEAQ. In DNA, the CDR3 is TGTGCCAGCAGCTTAGTACACCCCGGTAACACTGAAGCTTTCTTT. Its translation: CASSLVHPGNTEAFF.

The genes are TRBV11-2 and TRBJ1-2; D gene uncertain. V shed 0 bases and J shed 4 bases, with 15 bases lying between them. Germline V CDR1 and CDR2: SGHAT, FQNNGV. The CDR3 consists of 16 residues. The CDR3: CASSLEGIGQVYGYTF. In DNA form, the CDR3 reads TGTGCCAGCAGCTTAGAAGGGATAGGGCAGGTCTATGGCTACACCTTC.

V gene TRBV19 combines with J gene TRBJ2-1; D possibly corresponds to TRBD2 (7 bases). Germline values: CDR1 LNHDA, CDR2 SQIVND (reference sequence). The CDR3 is made up of 19 amino acids. The ends were cut back, 5 bases at V and 0 bases at J, with 23 bases in the middle. This CDR3 is CASSRRGALAESSYNEQFF. Written as DNA, the CDR3 is TGTGCCAGTAGTCGACGGGGGGCGTTAGCGGAGAGCTCCTACAATGAGCAGTTCTTC.

The gene calls are TRBV11-2 and TRBJ2-3; D is possibly TRBD1 (6 bases). The V end lost 1 base, the J end lost 5 bases, and 7 bases lay between the germline ends. The CDR3 length is 13 residues. Germline assignment: CDR1 SGHAT and CDR2 FQNNGV. This CDR3 reads CASSLGRGDTQYF. CDR3 nucleotides: TGTGCCAGCAGCTTAGGCAGGGGAGATACGCAGTATTTT. The full variable domain, its missing parts supplied by reference TRBV11-2 and TRBJ2-3, is EAGVAQSPRYKIIEKRQSVAFWCNPISGHATLYWYQQILGQGPKLLIQFQNNGVVDDSQLPKDRFSAERLKGVDSTLKIQPAKLEDSAVYLCASSLGRGDTQYFGPGTRLTVL.

This chain uses TRBV6-1 with TRBJ2-5, with 7 bases aligning to TRBD1. Germline V gene data show CDR1 as MNHNS and CDR2 as SASEGT. This CDR3 is built from 16 residues. Trimming at V came to 4 bases and at J to 4 bases, leaving 12 bases not matched to a gene. As DNA, the CDR3 is TGTGCCAGCAGTGCGCCCCGACAGGGATTTAGAGAGACCCAGTACTTC. Translating gives CASSAPRQGFRETQYF.

This chain joins TRBV5-1 and TRBJ2-7, with 7 nucleotides matching TRBD1. CDR3 length equals 12 residues. Trimming cost V 2 bases and J 4 bases; bases outside gene matches: 0. In germline, CDR1 is SGHRS, CDR2 YFSETQ. The CDR3 nucleotides are TGCGCCAGCAGCTTACAGGGGTACGAGCAGTACTTC. Protein sequence: CASSLQGYEQYF.

This clone showed up just a few times. The chain links TRBV9 to TRBJ2-3; TRBD2 aligns across 8 bases. In germline, CDR1 is SGDLS, CDR2 YYNGEE. The trim removed 0 bases at V and 10 bases at J, leaving 16 bases unmatched. This CDR3 is 17 amino acids long. In DNA form, the CDR3 reads TGTGCCAGCAGCGTAGCTGCAGGGGCCCGGCCCGGGGGGGCGCAGTATTTT. It translates to CASSVAAGARPGGAQYF.

This chain uses TRBV27 with TRBJ2-4, with D perhaps TRBD1 or TRBD2 (6 bases each). This CDR3 comprises 15 residues. Germline CDR1 is MNHEY and CDR2 is SMNVEV (reference sequence). Trimming removed 4 bases at V and 7 bases at J, with 17 bases between. CDR3 nucleotides: TGTGCCAGCAGTTCCTACCCCGGGGGCGGGAACATTCAGTACTTC. As protein: CASSSYPGGGNIQYF.

This clone was seen more than once but under ten times. The J gene is TRBJ2-3, the V gene TRBV11-2; D not resolved. CDR1 and CDR2 from the germline V gene are SGHAT and FQNNGV. This CDR3 has 14 residues. Deletions cut 4 bases from V and 0 bases from J, with 8 bases between. CDR3 residues: CASSSRPSTDTQYF. In nucleotides, the CDR3 is TGTGCCAGCAGCTCAAGACCGAGCACAGATACGCAGTATTTT.